This TCR beta chain stems from a study of blood T cell repertoires in COVID-19. Study-level background: Acute and convalescent COVID-19 samples came from the United States, Italy and Spain. The analysed material was cDNA or gDNA that came from T cells, B-cell-depleted T cells, or PBMCs.

Per the study methods: Nucleated cell counts were estimated from reference gene primer amplification. This table comes from immunoSEQ multiplex PCR, and its TCRdb copy is limited to in-frame clones, with some not included. Clone size and V and J calls were adopted from that table, with D and trimming inferred from the DNA. The table records about 120,000 clones, about four fifths of them present only once. Trimming removed 5 bases from V and 0 bases from J, with 13 bases in between. CDR1 and CDR2 from the germline V gene are SGHVS and FNYEAQ. The CDR3 runs to 15 residues. This clone has more than one count but fewer than ten.

This TCR derives from a man between 65 and 85 years old with acute or convalescent COVID-19. Input material: peripheral blood. J is TRBJ1-1 and V is TRBV7-6; D gene uncertain. The CDR3 region is CASSLTPFMNTEAFF. CDR3 sequence (DNA): TGTGCCAGCAGCCTGACACCATTCATGAACACTGAAGCTTTCTTT.